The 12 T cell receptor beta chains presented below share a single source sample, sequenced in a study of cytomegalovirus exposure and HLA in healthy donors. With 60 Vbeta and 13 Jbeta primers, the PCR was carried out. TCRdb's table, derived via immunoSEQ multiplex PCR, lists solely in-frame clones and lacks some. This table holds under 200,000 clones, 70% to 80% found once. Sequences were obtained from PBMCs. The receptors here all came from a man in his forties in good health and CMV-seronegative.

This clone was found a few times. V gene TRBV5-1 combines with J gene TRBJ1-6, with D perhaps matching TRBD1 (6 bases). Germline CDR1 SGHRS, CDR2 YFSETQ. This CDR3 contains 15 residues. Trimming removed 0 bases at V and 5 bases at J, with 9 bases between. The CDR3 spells CASSLDRVDNSPLHF. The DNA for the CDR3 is TGCGCCAGCAGCTTGGACAGGGTTGATAATTCACCCCTCCACTTT.

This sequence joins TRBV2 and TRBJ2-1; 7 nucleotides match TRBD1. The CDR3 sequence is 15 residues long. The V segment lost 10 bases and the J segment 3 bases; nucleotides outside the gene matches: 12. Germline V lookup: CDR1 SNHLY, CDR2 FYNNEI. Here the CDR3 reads CANSLGQPHYNEQFF. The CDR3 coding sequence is TGTGCCAACTCGCTGGGACAGCCTCACTACAATGAGCAGTTCTTC.

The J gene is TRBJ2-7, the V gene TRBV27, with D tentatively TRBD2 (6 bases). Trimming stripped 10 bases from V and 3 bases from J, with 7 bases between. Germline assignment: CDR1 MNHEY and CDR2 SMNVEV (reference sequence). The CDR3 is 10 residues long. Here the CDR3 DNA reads TGTGCCACGGGGGACTACGAGCAGTACTTC. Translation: CATGDYEQYF.

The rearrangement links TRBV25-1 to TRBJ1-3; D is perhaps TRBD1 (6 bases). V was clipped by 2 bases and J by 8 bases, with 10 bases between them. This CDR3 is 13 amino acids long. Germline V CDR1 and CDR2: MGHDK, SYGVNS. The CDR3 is CASSEQGKDTIYF. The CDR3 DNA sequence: TGTGCCAGCAGTGAACAGGGGAAGGACACCATATATTTT.

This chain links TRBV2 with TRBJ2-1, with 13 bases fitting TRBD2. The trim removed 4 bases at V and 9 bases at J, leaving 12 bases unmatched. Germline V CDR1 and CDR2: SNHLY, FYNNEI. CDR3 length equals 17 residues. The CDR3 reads CASSVGTSGTGLSEQFF. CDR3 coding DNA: TGTGCCAGCAGTGTGGGGACTAGCGGGACAGGACTATCTGAGCAGTTCTTC.

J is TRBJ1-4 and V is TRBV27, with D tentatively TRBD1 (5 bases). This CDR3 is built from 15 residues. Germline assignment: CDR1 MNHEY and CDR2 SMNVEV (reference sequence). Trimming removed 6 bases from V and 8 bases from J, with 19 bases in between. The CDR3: CASSNWGVGDEKLFF. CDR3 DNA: TGTGCCAGCAGCAATTGGGGGGTTGGGGACGAAAAACTGTTTTTT.

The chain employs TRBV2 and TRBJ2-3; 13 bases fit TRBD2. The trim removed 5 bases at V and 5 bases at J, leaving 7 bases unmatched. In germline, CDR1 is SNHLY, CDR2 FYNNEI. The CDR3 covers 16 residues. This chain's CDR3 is CASSFGLAGVVDTQYF. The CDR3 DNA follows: TGTGCCAGCAGTTTCGGACTAGCGGGAGTTGTAGATACGCAGTATTTT. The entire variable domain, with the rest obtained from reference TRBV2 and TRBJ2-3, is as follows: EPEVTQTPSHQVTQMGQEVILRCVPISNHLYFYWYRQILGQKVEFLVSFYNNEISEKSEIFDDQFSVERPDGSNFTLKIRSTKLEDSAMYFCASSFGLAGVVDTQYFGPGTRLTVL.

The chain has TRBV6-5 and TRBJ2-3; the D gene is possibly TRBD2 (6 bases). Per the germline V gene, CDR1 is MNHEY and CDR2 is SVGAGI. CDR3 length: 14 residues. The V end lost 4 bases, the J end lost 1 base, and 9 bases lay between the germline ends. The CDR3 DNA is TGTGCCAGCAGTTCGGGACTTCGCACAGATACGCAGTATTTT. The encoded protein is CASSSGLRTDTQYF.

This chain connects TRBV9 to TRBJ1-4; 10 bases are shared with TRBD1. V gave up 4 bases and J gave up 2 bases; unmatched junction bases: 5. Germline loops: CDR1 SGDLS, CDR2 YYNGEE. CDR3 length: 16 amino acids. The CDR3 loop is CASSRRTGGTNEKLFF. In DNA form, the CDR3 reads TGTGCCAGCAGCCGACGGACAGGGGGGACTAATGAAAAACTGTTTTTT.

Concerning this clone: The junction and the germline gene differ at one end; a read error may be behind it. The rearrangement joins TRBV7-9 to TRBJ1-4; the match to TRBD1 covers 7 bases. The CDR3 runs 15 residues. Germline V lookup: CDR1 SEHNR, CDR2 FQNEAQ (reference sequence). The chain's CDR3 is CSSSFTRQGVEKLFF. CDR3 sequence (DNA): TGTTCCAGCAGCTTTACTCGGCAGGGGGTTGAAAAACTGTTTTTT.

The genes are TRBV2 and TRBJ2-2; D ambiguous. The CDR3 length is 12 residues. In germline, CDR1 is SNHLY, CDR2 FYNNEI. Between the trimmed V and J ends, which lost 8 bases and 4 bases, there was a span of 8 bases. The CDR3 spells CASDILTGELFF. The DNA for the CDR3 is TGTGCCAGCGACATTCTCACCGGGGAGCTGTTTTTT.

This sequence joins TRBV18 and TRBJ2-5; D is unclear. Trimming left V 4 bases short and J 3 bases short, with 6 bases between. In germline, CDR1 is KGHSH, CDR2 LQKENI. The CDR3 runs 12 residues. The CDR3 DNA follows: TGTGCCAGCTCACAGACAAAAGAGACCCAGTACTTC. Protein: CASSQTKETQYF.